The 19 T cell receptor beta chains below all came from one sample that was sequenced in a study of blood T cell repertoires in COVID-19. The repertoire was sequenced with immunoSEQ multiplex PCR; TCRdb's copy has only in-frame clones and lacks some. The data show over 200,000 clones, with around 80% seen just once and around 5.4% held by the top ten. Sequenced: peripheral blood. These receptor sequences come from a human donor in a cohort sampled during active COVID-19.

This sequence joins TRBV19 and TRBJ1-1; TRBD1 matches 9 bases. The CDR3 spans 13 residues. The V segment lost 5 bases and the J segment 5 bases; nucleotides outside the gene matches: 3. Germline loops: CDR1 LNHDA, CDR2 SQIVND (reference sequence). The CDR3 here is CASSPGQGTEAFF. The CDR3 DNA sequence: TGTGCCAGTAGTCCAGGACAGGGGACTGAAGCTTTCTTT.

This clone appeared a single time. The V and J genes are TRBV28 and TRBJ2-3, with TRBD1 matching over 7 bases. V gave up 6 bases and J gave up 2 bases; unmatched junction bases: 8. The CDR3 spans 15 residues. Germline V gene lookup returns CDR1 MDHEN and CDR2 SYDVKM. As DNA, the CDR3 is TGTGCCAGCAGCAGCCGGGACAGCTACACAGATACGCAGTATTTT. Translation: CASSSRDSYTDTQYF.

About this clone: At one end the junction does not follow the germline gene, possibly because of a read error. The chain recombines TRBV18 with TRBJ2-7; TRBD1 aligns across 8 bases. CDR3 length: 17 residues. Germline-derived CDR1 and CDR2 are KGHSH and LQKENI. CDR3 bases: TGTGCCAGCTCACCTACCTCGGGTGGTGACAGGGGCACCGAGCAGCACTTC. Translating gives CASSPTSGGDRGTEQHF.

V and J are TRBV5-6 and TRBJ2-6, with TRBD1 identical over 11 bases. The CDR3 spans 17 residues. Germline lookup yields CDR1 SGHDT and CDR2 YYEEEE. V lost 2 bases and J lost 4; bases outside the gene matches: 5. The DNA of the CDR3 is TGTGCCAGCAGCTTCGGGACAGGGGGACTGGGGGCCAACGTCCTGACTTTC. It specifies CASSFGTGGLGANVLTF.

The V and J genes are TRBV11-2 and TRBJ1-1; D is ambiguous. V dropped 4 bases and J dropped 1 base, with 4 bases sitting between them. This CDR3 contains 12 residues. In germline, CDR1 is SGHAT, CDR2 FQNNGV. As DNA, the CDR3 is TGTGCCAGCAGCTCCGGGAACACTGAAGCTTTCTTT. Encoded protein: CASSSGNTEAFF. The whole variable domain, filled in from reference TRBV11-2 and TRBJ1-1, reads EAGVAQSPRYKIIEKRQSVAFWCNPISGHATLYWYQQILGQGPKLLIQFQNNGVVDDSQLPKDRFSAERLKGVDSTLKIQPAKLEDSAVYLCASSSGNTEAFFGQGTRLTVV.

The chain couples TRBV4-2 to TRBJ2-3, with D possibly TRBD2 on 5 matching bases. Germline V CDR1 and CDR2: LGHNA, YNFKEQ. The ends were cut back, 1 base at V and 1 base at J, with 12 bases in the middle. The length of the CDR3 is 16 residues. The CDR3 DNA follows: TGTGCCAGCAGCCAAGCTGTTAGCGAGGGCACAGATACGCAGTATTTT. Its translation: CASSQAVSEGTDTQYF.

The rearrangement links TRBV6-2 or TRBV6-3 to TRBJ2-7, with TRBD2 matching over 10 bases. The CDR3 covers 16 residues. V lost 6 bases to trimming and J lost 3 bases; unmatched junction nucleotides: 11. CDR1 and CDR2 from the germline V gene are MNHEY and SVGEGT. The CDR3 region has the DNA TGTGCCAGCAGCCGCCTGACTAGCGGGCCTCTCTACGAGCAGTACTTC. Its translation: CASSRLTSGPLYEQYF.

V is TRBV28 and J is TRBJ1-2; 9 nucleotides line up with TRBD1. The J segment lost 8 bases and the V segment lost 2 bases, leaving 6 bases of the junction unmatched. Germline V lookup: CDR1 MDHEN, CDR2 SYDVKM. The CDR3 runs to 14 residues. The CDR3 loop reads CASSLETGGRGYTF. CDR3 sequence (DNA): TGTGCCAGCAGTTTAGAGACAGGGGGACGGGGCTACACCTTC.

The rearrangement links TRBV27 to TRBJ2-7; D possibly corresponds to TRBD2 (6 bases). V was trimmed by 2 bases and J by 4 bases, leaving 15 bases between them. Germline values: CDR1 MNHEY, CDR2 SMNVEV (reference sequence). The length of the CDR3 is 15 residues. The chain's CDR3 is CASSLIGGLSYEQYF. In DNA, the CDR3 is TGTGCCAGCAGTTTAATTGGTGGACTATCGTACGAGCAGTACTTC.

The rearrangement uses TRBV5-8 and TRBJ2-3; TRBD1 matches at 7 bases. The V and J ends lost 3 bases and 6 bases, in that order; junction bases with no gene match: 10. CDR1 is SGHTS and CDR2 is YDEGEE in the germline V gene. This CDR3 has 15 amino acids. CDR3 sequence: CASSSLNEGADTQYF. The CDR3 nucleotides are TGTGCCAGCAGCTCCTTAAATGAGGGGGCGGATACGCAGTATTTT. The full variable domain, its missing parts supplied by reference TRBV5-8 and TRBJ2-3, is EAGVTQSPTHLIKTRGQQATLRCSPISGHTSVYWYQQALGLGLQFLLWYDEGEERNRGNFPPRFSGRQFPNYSSELNVNALELEDSALYLCASSSLNEGADTQYFGPGTRLTVL.

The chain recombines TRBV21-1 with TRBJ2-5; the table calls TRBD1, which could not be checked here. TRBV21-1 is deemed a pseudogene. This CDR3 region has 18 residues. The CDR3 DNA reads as TGTGCCAGCAGCAAAGATGGCCCAGCTAGACAGTACCAAGAGACCCAGTACTTC. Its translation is CASSKDGPARQYQETQYF.

Written as DNA, the CDR3 is TGTGCCAGCAGCCGTATCGGAGGGTCACCCCTCCACTTT. It encodes CASSRIGGSPLHF. The chain recombines TRBV5-6 with TRBJ1-6, with D uncertain. The CDR3 sequence is 13 residues long. CDR1 is SGHDT and CDR2 is YYEEEE in the germline V gene. V shed 4 bases and J shed 10 bases, with 12 bases lying between them.

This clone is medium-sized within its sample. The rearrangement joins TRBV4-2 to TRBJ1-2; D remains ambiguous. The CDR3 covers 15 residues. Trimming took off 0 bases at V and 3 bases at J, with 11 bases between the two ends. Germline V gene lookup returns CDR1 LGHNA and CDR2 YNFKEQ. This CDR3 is CASSQDPKSDYGYTF. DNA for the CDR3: TGTGCCAGCAGCCAAGATCCGAAGTCGGACTATGGCTACACCTTC.

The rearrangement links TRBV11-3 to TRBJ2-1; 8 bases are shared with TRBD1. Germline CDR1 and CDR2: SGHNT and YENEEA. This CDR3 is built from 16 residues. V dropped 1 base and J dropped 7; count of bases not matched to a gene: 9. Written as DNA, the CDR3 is TGTGCCAGCAGCTTAGGATGGCAGGGGGCTCGGAATGAGCAGTTCTTC. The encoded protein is CASSLGWQGARNEQFF.

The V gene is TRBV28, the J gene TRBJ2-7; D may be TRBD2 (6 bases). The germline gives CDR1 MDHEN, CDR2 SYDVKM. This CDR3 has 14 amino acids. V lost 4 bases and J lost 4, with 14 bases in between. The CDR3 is CASSYGPRGYEQYF. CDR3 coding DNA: TGTGCCAGCAGTTATGGCCCTCGGGGGTACGAGCAGTACTTC.

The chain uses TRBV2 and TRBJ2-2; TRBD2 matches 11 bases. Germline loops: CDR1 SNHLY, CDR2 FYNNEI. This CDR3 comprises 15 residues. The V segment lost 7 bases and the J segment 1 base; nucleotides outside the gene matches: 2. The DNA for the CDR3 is TGTGCCAGCATTGGGACTAGCGGGAACACCGGGGAGCTGTTTTTT. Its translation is CASIGTSGNTGELFF.

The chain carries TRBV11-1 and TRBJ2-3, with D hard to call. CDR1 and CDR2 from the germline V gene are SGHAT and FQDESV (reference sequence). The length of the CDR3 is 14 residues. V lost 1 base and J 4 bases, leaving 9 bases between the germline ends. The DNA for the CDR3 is TGTGCCAGCAGCTTAGAACTTTCCCCAGATACGCAGTATTTT. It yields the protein CASSLELSPDTQYF.

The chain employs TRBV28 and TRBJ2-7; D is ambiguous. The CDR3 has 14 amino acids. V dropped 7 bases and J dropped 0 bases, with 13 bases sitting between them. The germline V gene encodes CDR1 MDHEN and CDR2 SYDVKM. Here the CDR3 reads CASMVSTGSYEQYF. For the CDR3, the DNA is TGTGCCAGCATGGTGTCTACCGGCTCCTACGAGCAGTACTTC. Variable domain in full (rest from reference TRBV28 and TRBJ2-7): DVKVTQSSRYLVKRTGEKVFLECVQDMDHENMFWYRQDPGLGLRLIYFSYDVKMKEKGDIPEGYSVSREKKERFSLILESASTNQTSMYLCASMVSTGSYEQYFGPGTRLTVT.

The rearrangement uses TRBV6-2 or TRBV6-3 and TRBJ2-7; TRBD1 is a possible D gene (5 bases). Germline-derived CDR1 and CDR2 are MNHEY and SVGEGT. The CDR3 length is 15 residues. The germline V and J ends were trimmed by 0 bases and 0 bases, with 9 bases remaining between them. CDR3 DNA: TGTGCCAGCAGTTACTCAAGGGGAACCTCCTACGAGCAGTACTTC. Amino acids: CASSYSRGTSYEQYF.